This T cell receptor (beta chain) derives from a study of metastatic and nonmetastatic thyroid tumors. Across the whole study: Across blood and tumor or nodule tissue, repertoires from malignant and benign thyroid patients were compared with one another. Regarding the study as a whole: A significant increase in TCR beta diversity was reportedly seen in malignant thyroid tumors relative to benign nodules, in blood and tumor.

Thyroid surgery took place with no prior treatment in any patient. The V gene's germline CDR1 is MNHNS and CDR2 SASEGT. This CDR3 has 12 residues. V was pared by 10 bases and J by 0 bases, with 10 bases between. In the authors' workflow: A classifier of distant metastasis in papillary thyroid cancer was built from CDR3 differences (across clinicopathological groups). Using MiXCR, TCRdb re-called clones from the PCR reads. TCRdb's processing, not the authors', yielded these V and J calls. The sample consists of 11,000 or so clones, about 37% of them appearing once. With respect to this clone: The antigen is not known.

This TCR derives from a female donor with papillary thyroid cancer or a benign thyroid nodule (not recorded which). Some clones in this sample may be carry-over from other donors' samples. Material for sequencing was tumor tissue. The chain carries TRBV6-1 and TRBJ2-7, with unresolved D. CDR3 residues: CATRPSSYEQYF. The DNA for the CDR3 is TGTGCCACTCGACCCAGCTCCTACGAGCAGTACTTC.